This paragraph covers one T cell receptor beta chain sequence. Its antigen remains unidentified. V lost 5 bases and J lost 2, with 13 bases in between. The length of the CDR3 is 13 residues. Germline CDR1 is SQVTM and CDR2 is ANQGSEA. The source of the sample is a study of T-cell memory formation after mild COVID-19. Study findings and constraints: In pre-infection memory, a portion of responding clones appeared, which suggested that cross-reactive memory joined. There was a balanced CD4/CD8 profile in clones contracting day 15 to 85, and later expanders leaned CD4+.

Using constant-segment primers, 5'RACE produced TCR alpha and TCR beta cDNA libraries carrying sample barcodes and UMIs. One entry per CDR3 protein, called by TCRdb with MiXCR from the 5' RACE reads. Altogether about 290,000 distinct CDR3 sequences are present, 15% to 20% being singletons, with the ten largest covering approximately 23%. The V call is TRBV29-1, the J call TRBJ2-7; D possibly corresponds to TRBD2 (5 bases). Specimen: PBMCs or a T cell subset sorted from them (not recorded which). This receptor was identified in a man aged 18 to 29 who had mild COVID-19 (a few samples of this study predate the infection). Cell type and time point are not known. DNA for the CDR3: TGCAGCGTTCTTCAGTCAGCGGCCTACGAGCAGTACTTC. Amino acids: CSVLQSAAYEQYF.